This T cell receptor (beta chain) is drawn from a study of T cell clonotyping in hematopoietic cell transplantation. Study results and limitations: No sorting was done, leaving CD4 and CD8 contributions mixed. After transplant, recipient diversity fell while pathologically expanded clonotypes grew through day 180. At the given depth, recipient repertoires were over 95% de novo clonotypes.

Here immunoSEQ multiplex PCR was the method, and the copy in TCRdb shows in-frame clones only, minus some. Here the sample spans 6,000 to 7,000 clones, approximately 80% being singletons. Germline assignment: CDR1 SEHNR and CDR2 FQNEAQ (reference sequence). The CDR3 spans 15 residues. J was trimmed by 4 bases and V by 5 bases; bases with no gene match: 7. Samples: about 28 days before transplant, then days 30, 100 and 180 after. With respect to this clone: Its target is unknown.

The rearrangement joins TRBV7-9 to TRBJ2-7, with 11 nucleotides matching TRBD2. The clonotype originates from a female patient in her thirties or forties who had an allogeneic stem cell transplant, so the T cells may come from the graft donor. Some clones in this sample may be carry-over from other donors' samples. The sequenced sample was PBMCs, obtained 100 days after allogeneic stem cell transplant. The CDR3: CASSLLSGGAYEQYF. The CDR3 coding sequence is TGTGCCAGCAGCCTACTTAGCGGGGGGGCATACGAGCAGTACTTC.